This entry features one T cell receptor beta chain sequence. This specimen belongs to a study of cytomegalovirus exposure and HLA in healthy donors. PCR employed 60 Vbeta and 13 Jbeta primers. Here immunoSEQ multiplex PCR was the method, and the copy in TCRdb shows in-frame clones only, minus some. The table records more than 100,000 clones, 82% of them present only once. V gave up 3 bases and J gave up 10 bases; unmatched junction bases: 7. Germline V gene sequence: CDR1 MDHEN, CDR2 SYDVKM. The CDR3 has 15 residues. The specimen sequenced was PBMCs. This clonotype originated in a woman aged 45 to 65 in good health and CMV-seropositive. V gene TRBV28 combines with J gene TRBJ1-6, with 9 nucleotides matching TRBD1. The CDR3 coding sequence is TGTGCCAGCAGTTTTGGGGACAGGGAGGGATCACCCCTCCACTTT. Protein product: CASSFGDREGSPLHF. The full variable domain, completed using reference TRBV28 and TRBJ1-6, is DVKVTQSSRYLVKRTGEKVFLECVQDMDHENMFWYRQDPGLGLRLIYFSYDVKMKEKGDIPEGYSVSREKKERFSLILESASTNQTSMYLCASSFGDREGSPLHFGNGTRLTVT.